Sequencing of this T cell receptor (beta chain) was carried out in a study of vaccination effects on CD4 cells after COVID-19. Turning to the study itself: Post-vaccine sample collection fell at a median of 72 days after the second dose.

Using immunoSEQ multiplex PCR, the repertoire was profiled, and TCRdb retains in-frame clones only, with some absent. The repertoire holds tens of thousands of clones, around 70% seen once, with approximately 2% in the top ten. Subsequent to a culture period of more than 9 days, CD4+ T cells were isolated. Either the mRNA-1273 or the BNT162b2 vaccine was given to participants as two doses. In the vaccine recipients, nucleocapsid antibodies were negative and there was no prior SARS-CoV-2 infection. In germline, CDR1 is SGHRS, CDR2 YFSETQ. Trimming cost V 1 base and J 2 bases, with 14 bases left between them. This CDR3 is built from 16 residues. Of note for this clone: Its matching antigen is unknown.

The sequenced sample was CD4+ T cells from PBMCs cultured without peptide, obtained after COVID-19 vaccination. The chain combines TRBV5-1 with TRBJ2-3; D possibly corresponds to TRBD2 (5 bases). The TCR originated in a human donor who received a COVID-19 vaccine. The CDR3 loop is CASSLYSEILTDTQYF. The CDR3 DNA follows: TGCGCCAGCAGCTTGTATAGCGAGATACTCACAGATACGCAGTATTTT.